Given below is one T cell receptor beta chain in context. Its antigen is not identified. The CDR3 is 13 amino acids. V was pared by 2 bases and J by 4 bases, with 9 bases between. Germline CDR1 is SGHKS and CDR2 is YYEKEE (reference sequence). This sample is part of a study of Ad26.COV2.S vaccination and SARS-CoV-2 variants. About the study: The COV1001 Ad26.COV2.S trial arm included the donor.

TCRdb's copy holds only in-frame clones and misses some; the assay was immunoSEQ multiplex PCR. The sample has about 350,000 clones, 70% to 90% seen once. Whole-study findings and limits: Reported findings describe substantial breadth in spike-specific CD8+ and CD4+ T cell responses following vaccination.

Treatment given: approximately 18 received Ad26.COV2.S at low or high dose, single or two shots; 5 received placebo; per-sample allocation not given. It was on day 63 after the first vaccine or placebo injection that samples were taken. The sequencing used peripheral blood, collected in a trial of Ad26.COV2.S vaccine versus placebo. This chain connects TRBV5-5 to TRBJ1-2, with no clear D. This sequence was found in a person aged 18 to 65 who received the Ad26.COV2.S COVID-19 vaccine or a placebo. This chain's CDR3 is CASSLGNTYGYTF. CDR3 nucleotide sequence: TGTGCCAGCAGCTTAGGCAACACCTATGGCTACACCTTC.